Listed below are T cell receptor beta chains from one sample, sequenced in a study of T cell responses to AZD1222 COVID-19 vaccine. Assay: immunoSEQ multiplex PCR; the TCRdb copy retains only in-frame clones and omits some. The sample has 130,000 to 150,000 clones; around nine tenths are singletons. The input for sequencing was peripheral blood, taken 28 days after the second AZD1222 dose. The origin of the receptors is an adult who received the AZD1222 COVID-19 vaccine. CDR3s include the opening cysteine and the closing phenylalanine or tryptophan. A D gene is named only where the DNA matches it firmly. The size entry is marked missing in some rows and otherwise reads once, few, many or a size class.

j_gene | v_gene | d_gene | abundance | CDR3aa
TRBJ1-6 | TRBV7-9 | TRBD1 | NA | CASSLARGDRGPSPLHF
TRBJ2-3 | TRBV4-1 | TRBD2 | NA | CASSQGIGTISTDTQYF
TRBJ2-7 | TRBV2 | TRBD1 | NA | CASSADRDYEQYF
TRBJ1-2 | TRBV19 | NA | NA | CASSIPSIGKRQNGYTF
TRBJ2-2 | TRBV19 | NA | once | CASSRPGTVNTGELFF
TRBJ2-1 | TRBV19 | TRBD2 | NA | CASSIGSGSLNEQFF
TRBJ1-1 | TRBV4-1 | NA | NA | CASSQDGLGRRAEAFF
TRBJ2-3 | TRBV7-2 | NA | NA | CASSQGTRGDTQYF
TRBJ1-5 | TRBV5-1 | NA | NA | CASSLGPPGAPQHF
TRBJ1-2 | TRBV7-2 | TRBD1 | NA | CASSTGQGGYGYTF
TRBJ1-1 | TRBV28 | NA | NA | CASTSFAQRNTEAFF
TRBJ2-7 | TRBV7-2 | NA | NA | CASSFSITGATYEQYF
TRBJ2-7 | TRBV4-3 | TRBD1 | NA | CASSQDPQGLAEQYF
TRBJ2-7 | TRBV6-6 | NA | few | CASSPPQSYEQYF
TRBJ1-3 | TRBV14 | NA | NA | CASSQAGRRVEAGNTIYF
TRBJ2-5 | TRBV7-2 | NA | NA | CASSRRATQETQYF
TRBJ1-5 | TRBV11-2 | NA | NA | CASSKGGSNQPQHF
TRBJ2-1 | TRBV4-3 | NA | few | CASSQDGTARDEQFF
TRBJ2-5 | TRBV7-2 | NA | NA | CASSPNSRGQETQYF
TRBJ2-2 | TRBV7-3 | NA | NA | CASKTQGTGGELFF
TRBJ2-7 | TRBV11-2 | NA | NA | CASSLAPGAQYF
TRBJ1-2 | TRBV11-3 | NA | NA | CASSSEGRRGNYGYTF
TRBJ2-7 | TRBV2 | NA | NA | CASSGKERRAREQYF
TRBJ2-7 | TRBV28 | TRBD2 | NA | CASGSGGSKYEQYF
TRBJ1-6 | TRBV19 | NA | NA | CASRLWGNSPLHF
TRBJ1-5 | TRBV28 | NA | NA | CASSGQYQPQHF
TRBJ1-4 | TRBV4-1 | TRBD1 | NA | CASRQGGQGPGNEKLFF
TRBJ1-2 | TRBV5-4 | NA | once | CASSFGEVDYGYTF
TRBJ2-3 | TRBV9 | NA | once | CASSVPREFTDTQYF
TRBJ2-2 | TRBV6-5 | TRBD2 | NA | CASSYEMGLATGELFF
TRBJ2-7 | TRBV11-2 | TRBD2 | NA | CASSQSRLAGYEQYF
TRBJ2-1 | TRBV7-9 | NA | NA | CASSFPFVSYNEQFF
TRBJ2-3 | TRBV7-2 | NA | NA | CASSLAGVSTDTQYF
TRBJ2-5 | TRBV5-5 | TRBD2 | NA | CASSLRREGRETQYF
TRBJ1-4 | TRBV4-3 | NA | NA | CASSQGRDLNEKLFF
TRBJ1-1 | TRBV27 | NA | once | CASSLAGIAEAFF
TRBJ1-5 | TRBV6-1 | NA | NA | CASSAPGGYSNQPQHF
TRBJ1-2 | TRBV18 | NA | NA | CASSPPFPNLQDLEDGYTF
TRBJ1-2 | TRBV12-3/TRBV12-4 | NA | NA | CASSQAYGYTF
TRBJ1-1 | TRBV30 | TRBD1 | few | CAWGTGQGNTEAFF
TRBJ2-5 | TRBV7-6 | NA | once | CASSLATTGLGYF
TRBJ1-5 | TRBV10-3 | NA | NA | CAISEGQVGNQPQHF
TRBJ2-7 | TRBV24-1 | NA | NA | CATSSGARYEQYF
TRBJ2-1 | TRBV27 | TRBD2 | NA | CASSSGLKAHEQFF
TRBJ2-5 | TRBV28 | NA | once | CASSFRLVRYQETQYF
TRBJ1-1 | TRBV30 | NA | NA | CAWSLRQPRETEAFF
TRBJ1-5 | TRBV6-1 | NA | NA | CASSDRARYSNQPQHF
TRBJ1-2 | TRBV3-1/TRBV3-2 | NA | NA | CASSQQGIHYGYTF
TRBJ2-6 | TRBV7-9 | NA | NA | CASSLALSGANVLTF
TRBJ1-2 | TRBV6-5 | NA | NA | CASSQTGPYGYTF
TRBJ2-3 | TRBV5-1 | TRBD1 | NA | CASSLKAGGGTDTQYF
TRBJ1-2 | TRBV4-3 | NA | once | CASSQARNSLLDGYTF
TRBJ1-5 | TRBV28 | NA | NA | CASSLPTGNQPQHF
TRBJ1-1 | TRBV4-1 | NA | few | CASSQGVRNMNTEAFF
TRBJ2-7 | TRBV28 | TRBD2 | NA | CASSFGTSGRAGYEQYF
TRBJ2-7 | TRBV27 | NA | NA | CASSDAKGGSYEQYF
TRBJ2-1 | TRBV6-1 | TRBD2 | NA | CASSELGGRYNEQFF